These T cell receptor beta chains were read from a single sample in a study of TIL therapy for anti-PD-1-resistant metastatic lung cancer. Measured with immunoSEQ multiplex PCR; TCRdb has only the in-frame clones, and not every one. This table holds about 53,000 clones, about 70% found once. The specimen comprised blood, sampled at baseline. The origin of the receptors is a person aged 25-80 years with non-small cell lung cancer. Each CDR3 is given with its conserved first and last residue. A D gene is named only where the DNA matches it firmly. For some rows the clone size is stated as once, few or many, or as a class when expanded; others skip it.

v_gene,abundance,d_gene,len,j_gene,CDR3nt,CDR3aa
TRBV2,.,TRBD1,15,TRBJ1-5,TGTGCCACCCTCCAGGGGGGTAGTAGCAATCAGCCCCAGCATTTT,CATLQGGSSNQPQHF
TRBV5-1,.,TRBD1,15,TRBJ1-6,TGCGCCAGCAGCTTGGAAGGACAGGGACAGTCACCCCTCCACTTT,CASSLEGQGQSPLHF
TRBV2,.,.,13,TRBJ1-1,TGTGCCAGCAGGGCATTTAGGACAGATGAAGCTTTCTTT,CASRAFRTDEAFF
TRBV2,once,TRBD1,14,TRBJ1-2,TGTGCCAGCAGTGTATCAGGGGGGTCTCGTGGCTACACCTTC,CASSVSGGSRGYTF
TRBV5-1,.,.,17,TRBJ2-7,TGCGCCAGCAGCAACAAAATAGCAGGGGGGGCCGGCTACGAGCAGTACTTC,CASSNKIAGGAGYEQYF
TRBV7-3,.,.,14,TRBJ1-1,TGTGCCAGCAGCTCCCAGGGAGGGAACACTGAAGCTTTCTTT,CASSSQGGNTEAFF
TRBV19,.,.,14,TRBJ1-5,TGTGCCAGTACTGGTGGGCAGACAAATCAGCCCCAGCATTTT,CASTGGQTNQPQHF
TRBV5-8,.,.,15,TRBJ2-6,TGTGCCAGCAGATCGAGGGGGGCTGGGGCCAACGTCCTGACTTTC,CASRSRGAGANVLTF
TRBV9,.,.,14,TRBJ1-1,TGTGCCAGCAGCGTAAGTCCTATTGGGGCTGAAGCTTTCTTT,CASSVSPIGAEAFF
TRBV7-8,few,TRBD2,16,TRBJ2-4,TGTGCCAGCAGCTTAGCTAGCGGGGGGCCCAAAAACATTCAGTACTTC,CASSLASGGPKNIQYF
TRBV7-2,.,TRBD2,16,TRBJ2-3,TGTGCCAGCAGCTTAGACCCTAGCGGGAGAACAGATACGCAGTATTTT,CASSLDPSGRTDTQYF
TRBV28,.,.,13,TRBJ2-7,TGTGCCAGCATTGCAGGGGGGTCCTACGAGCAGTACTTC,CASIAGGSYEQYF
TRBV19,.,TRBD1,16,TRBJ1-1,TGTGCCAGTAGTCCCCTAACAGGGGGGGGGAACACTGAAGCTTTCTTT,CASSPLTGGGNTEAFF
TRBV7-9,.,.,12,TRBJ1-2,TGTGCCAGCAGCTTAGAAAACTATGGCTACACCTTC,CASSLENYGYTF
TRBV2,few,.,14,TRBJ2-2,TGTGCAACCCCCGGGGCCACGAACACCGGGGAGCTGTTTTTT,CATPGATNTGELFF
TRBV5-6,.,.,15,TRBJ1-2,TGTGCCAGCAGCCCTCGGACGGCAGGGGTCTATGGCTACACCTTC,CASSPRTAGVYGYTF
TRBV5-1,.,TRBD2,16,TRBJ2-1,TGCGCCAGCAGCTTAACCGGGACTAGAGAGGGCAATGAGCAGTTCTTC,CASSLTGTREGNEQFF